One sample yielded the 6 T cell receptor beta chains listed below, sequenced in a study of regulatory T cells in long-lasting Graves disease. Both iRepertoire HTBI primers and Arm-PCR of CDR3 regions were used to build the TCR beta libraries. Each CDR3 protein gets one entry after TCRdb re-called the multiplex PCR reads with MiXCR. The table includes about 290,000 distinct CDR3 sequences, 22% detected once. Noted time point: persistent/refractory GD, antithyroid drugs over 5 years with positive TRAb. RNA from PBMCs was the source of the TCR library. Sample: peripheral blood mononuclear cells (PBMCs), taken when the disease was refractory, from a patient treated with antithyroid drugs. The receptor set was obtained from a female donor with Graves disease.

The chain has TRBV6-2 or TRBV6-3 and TRBJ2-7, with TRBD2 matching over 7 bases. The CDR3 length is 16 residues. Germline V gene data show CDR1 as MNHEY and CDR2 as SVGEGT. After removal of 0 bases from V and 0 bases from J, the junction contained 5 bases not matched to a gene. For the CDR3, the DNA is TGTGCCAGCAGTTACTCCCCGGGACTACACTCCTACGAGCAGTACTTC. Translated: CASSYSPGLHSYEQYF.

Ten or more counts support this clonotype. The rearrangement uses TRBV7-2 and TRBJ1-2; possible D gene TRBD1, 5 bases. This CDR3 region has 13 residues. Germline assignment: CDR1 SGHTA and CDR2 FQGNSA. The V end was cut by 5 bases, the J end by 7 bases, with 14 bases between. The CDR3 DNA follows: TGTGCCAGCAGCGCCCGGCGGGGGTTTGGCTACACCTTC. Protein: CASSARRGFGYTF.

This clonotype came up many times. This chain links TRBV29-1 with TRBJ2-5; tentatively, D is TRBD1 or TRBD2 (6 bases each). Germline-derived CDR1 and CDR2 are SQVTM and ANQGSEA. V gave up 2 bases and J gave up 5 bases, with 18 bases separating them. The CDR3 runs 15 residues. The CDR3 DNA reads TGCAGCGTTGAACCCGTGAGGGTAGGGGGGGAGACCCAGTACTTC. Translating gives CSVEPVRVGGETQYF. The entire variable domain, with the rest obtained from reference TRBV29-1 and TRBJ2-5, is as follows: SAVISQKPSRDICQRGTSLTIQCQVDSQVTMMFWYRQQPGQSLTLIATANQGSEATYESGFVIDKFPISRPNLTFSTLTVSNMSPEDSSIYLCSVEPVRVGGETQYFGPGTRLLVL.

About this clonotype: It may be a read error: a sequence one base away is much more abundant. The chain links TRBV7-2 to TRBJ2-2; D ambiguous. Germline CDR1 is SGHTA and CDR2 is FQGNSA. This CDR3 contains 14 residues. CDR3 sequence (DNA): TGTGCCAGCAGCCTAAACTTGGGCACCTGGGAGCTGTTTTTT. Translation: CASSLNLGTWELFF. Based on the CDR3 plus reference TRBV7-2 and TRBJ2-2, the full variable domain is GAGVSQSPSNKVTEKGKDVELRCDPISGHTALYWYRQSLGQGLEFLIYFQGNSAPDKSGLPSDRFSAERTGGSVSTLTIQRTQQEDSAVYLCASSLNLGTWELFFGEGSRLTVL.

This clonotype appeared many times. The chain employs TRBV12-3 or TRBV12-4 and TRBJ1-2, with D possibly matching TRBD1 (5 bases). This CDR3 comprises 11 residues. Trimming cost V 10 bases and J 4 bases, with 10 bases left between them. CDR3 sequence reads: CATSQGYGYTF. DNA for the CDR3: TGTGCCACGTCCCAGGGCTATGGCTACACCTTC.

This clonotype has a handful of counts. J is TRBJ1-1 and V is TRBV20-1, with D maybe TRBD1 (6 bases). The CDR3 extends over 16 amino acids. Trimming removed 1 base at V and 0 bases at J, with 15 bases between. Per germline, CDR1 DFQATT and CDR2 SNEGSKA (reference sequence). The CDR3 spells CSARVDWGQLNTEAFF. The CDR3 bases are TGCAGTGCTAGAGTCGATTGGGGACAACTGAACACTGAAGCTTTCTTT.